This TCR beta chain was captured in a study of blood T cell repertoires in COVID-19. Study-level background: Donors in the United States, Italy and Spain gave samples during acute or convalescent COVID-19. PBMCs, B-cell-depleted T cells, or T cells were the source of the cDNA or gDNA that made up the material.

In the study's own analysis: Nucleated cell counts were estimated from reference gene primer amplification. Assay used: immunoSEQ multiplex PCR; TCRdb lists only in-frame clones, some missing. V, J and clone size were drawn from that table, and D and trimming were deduced from the DNA. Of about 97,000 clones in the sample, around 85% were seen once. V lost 0 bases and J lost 4; bases outside the gene matches: 2. In germline, CDR1 is MNHEY, CDR2 SVGAGI. The CDR3 loop spans 15 amino acids. The sample consisted of peripheral blood. The source of this sequence is a woman in her seventies with active or convalescent COVID-19. The V gene is TRBV6-5, the J gene TRBJ2-7; 11 bases match TRBD2. CDR3 amino acids: CASSYSLAGVYEQYF. The CDR3 coding sequence is TGTGCCAGCAGTTACTCACTAGCGGGAGTTTACGAGCAGTACTTC.